Below, 8 T cell receptor beta chains from the same sample are listed, as sequenced in a study of cytomegalovirus exposure and HLA in healthy donors. Measured with immunoSEQ multiplex PCR; TCRdb has only the in-frame clones, and not every one. The table includes some 210,000 clones, roughly 80% detected once. Sequences were obtained from PBMCs. The receptors originated from a woman under 30 in good health and CMV-seronegative.

J is TRBJ1-1 and V is TRBV15; TRBD1 agrees at 8 bases. The CDR3 consists of 12 residues. The V gene's germline CDR1 is LNHNV and CDR2 YYDKDF (reference sequence). Trimming at V came to 0 bases and at J to 12 bases, leaving 3 bases not matched to a gene. This CDR3 is CATSRDTGGPFF. The CDR3, as DNA: TGTGCCACCAGCAGAGATACAGGGGGGCCTTTCTTT.

The chain combines TRBV5-1 with TRBJ1-3, with a possible D match to TRBD1 (5 bases). Trimming left V 4 bases short and J 0 bases short, with 11 bases between. This CDR3 has 15 residues. Germline CDR1 and CDR2: SGHRS and YFSETQ. The DNA for the CDR3 is TGCGCCAGCAGCCCAGGACAAATCTCTGGAAACACCATATATTTT. Protein: CASSPGQISGNTIYF.

V and J are TRBV9 and TRBJ2-1; D unclear. Germline V lookup: CDR1 SGDLS, CDR2 YYNGEE. CDR3 length: 15 residues. V gave up 1 base and J gave up 2 bases, with 10 bases separating them. The CDR3 sequence: CASSVYGLPYNEQFF. CDR3 DNA sequence: TGTGCCAGCAGCGTATACGGGCTCCCCTACAATGAGCAGTTCTTC. The full variable domain, with the rest looked up from reference TRBV9 and TRBJ2-1, is DSGVTQTPKHLITATGQRVTLRCSPRSGDLSVYWYQQSLDQGLQFLIQYYNGEERAKGNILERFSAQQFPDLHSELNLSSLELGDSALYFCASSVYGLPYNEQFFGPGTRLTVL.

V and J are TRBV18 and TRBJ2-2; the match to TRBD2 covers 8 bases. The V gene end was trimmed by 3 bases and the J gene end by 10 bases; junction bases not matched to a gene: 7. Germline V gene data show CDR1 as KGHSH and CDR2 as LQKENI. The CDR3 sequence is 14 residues long. CDR3 nucleotides: TGTGCCAGCTCACCTAACAGCGGGGGCGAGGAGCTGTTTTTT. Translating gives CASSPNSGGEELFF.

The chain couples TRBV6-1 to TRBJ1-2; D is uncertain. There are 14 residues in the CDR3. Germline lookup yields CDR1 MNHNS and CDR2 SASEGT. Trimming stripped 1 base from V and 2 bases from J, with 8 bases between. CDR3 in amino acids: CASSEVTVNYGYTF. The CDR3 DNA follows: TGTGCCAGCAGTGAAGTAACGGTAAACTATGGCTACACCTTC.

The rearrangement links TRBV2 to TRBJ1-1; D remains ambiguous. Germline lookup yields CDR1 SNHLY and CDR2 FYNNEI. The CDR3 length is 14 residues. Trimming took 7 bases from V and 1 from J, leaving 13 bases between them. In DNA, the CDR3 is TGTGCCAGCACCGAAGGGCAACCGAACACTGAAGCTTTCTTT. Translation gives CASTEGQPNTEAFF.

The chain is built from TRBV30 and TRBJ1-3; a possible D gene is TRBD1 (5 bases). The germline gives CDR1 GTSNPN, CDR2 SVGIG (reference sequence). Trimming cost V 4 bases and J 7 bases, with 8 bases left between them. The CDR3 sequence is 11 residues long. CDR3 in amino acids: CAWIPGNTIYF. DNA for the CDR3: TGTGCCTGGATACCAGGGAACACCATATATTTT. The full variable domain, completed using reference TRBV30 and TRBJ1-3, is SQTIHQWPATLVQPVGSPLSLECTVEGTSNPNLYWYRQAAGRGLQLLFYSVGIGQISSEVPQNLSASRPQDRQFILSSKKLLLSDSGFYLCAWIPGNTIYFGEGSWLTVV.

The chain employs TRBV5-1 and TRBJ1-1; D unresolved. Trimming pared 1 base from V and 0 bases from J, leaving 4 bases between. Germline CDR1 SGHRS, CDR2 YFSETQ. This CDR3 has 13 amino acids. The CDR3 nucleotides are TGCGCCAGCAGCTTGTCCGTGAACACTGAAGCTTTCTTT. Protein: CASSLSVNTEAFF.